This T cell receptor beta chain emerged from a study of cytomegalovirus exposure and HLA in healthy donors. Vbeta (60) and Jbeta (13) primers were used in the PCR. Data came from immunoSEQ multiplex PCR; TCRdb stores just in-frame clones and leaves some out. The data hold approximately 150,000 clones, with around 85% observed a single time. Germline V lookup: CDR1 LNHDA, CDR2 SQIVND (reference sequence). CDR3 length: 15 residues. Trimming stripped 5 bases from V and 0 bases from J, with 13 bases between. This clonotype was obtained from a woman in her thirties in good health and CMV-seronegative. The rearrangement uses TRBV19 and TRBJ1-2; D is perhaps TRBD1 (6 bases). Sequences were obtained from PBMCs. The CDR3 sequence: CASSPFGQTNYGYTF. CDR3 DNA sequence: TGTGCCAGTAGTCCCTTCGGACAGACTAACTATGGCTACACCTTC.